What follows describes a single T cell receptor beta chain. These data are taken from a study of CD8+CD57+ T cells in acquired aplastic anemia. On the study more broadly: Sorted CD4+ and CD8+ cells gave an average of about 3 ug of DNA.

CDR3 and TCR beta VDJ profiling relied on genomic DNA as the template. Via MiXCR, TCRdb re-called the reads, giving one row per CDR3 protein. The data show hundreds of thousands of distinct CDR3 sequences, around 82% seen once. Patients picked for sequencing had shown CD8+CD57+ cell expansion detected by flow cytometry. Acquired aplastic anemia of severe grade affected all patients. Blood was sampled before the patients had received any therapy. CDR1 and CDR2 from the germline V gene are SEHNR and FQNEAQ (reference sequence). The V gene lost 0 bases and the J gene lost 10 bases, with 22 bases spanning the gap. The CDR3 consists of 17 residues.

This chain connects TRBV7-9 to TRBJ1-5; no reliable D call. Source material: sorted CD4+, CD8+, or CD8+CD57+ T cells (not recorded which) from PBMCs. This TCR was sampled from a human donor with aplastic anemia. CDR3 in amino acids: CASSLAGGPDTQHPQHF. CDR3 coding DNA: TGTGCCAGCAGCTTAGCGGGAGGTCCCGATACGCAGCATCCCCAGCATTTT.